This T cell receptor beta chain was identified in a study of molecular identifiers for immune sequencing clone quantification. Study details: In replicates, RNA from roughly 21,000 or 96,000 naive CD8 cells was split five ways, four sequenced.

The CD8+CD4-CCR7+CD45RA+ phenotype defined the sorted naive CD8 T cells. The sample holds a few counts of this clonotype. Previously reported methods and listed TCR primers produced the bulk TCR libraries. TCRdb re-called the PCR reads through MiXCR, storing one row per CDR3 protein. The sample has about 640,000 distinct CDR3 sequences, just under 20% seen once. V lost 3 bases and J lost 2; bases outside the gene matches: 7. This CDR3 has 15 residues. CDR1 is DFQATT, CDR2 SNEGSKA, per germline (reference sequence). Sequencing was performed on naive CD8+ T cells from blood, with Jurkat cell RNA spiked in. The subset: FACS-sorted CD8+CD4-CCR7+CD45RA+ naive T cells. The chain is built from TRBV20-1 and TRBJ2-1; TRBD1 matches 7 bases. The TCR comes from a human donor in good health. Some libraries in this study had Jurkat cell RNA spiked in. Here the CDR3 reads CSARTTGPPYNEQFF. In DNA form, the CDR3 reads TGCAGTGCTAGGACGACAGGGCCACCCTACAATGAGCAGTTCTTC.